The 28 T cell receptor beta chains listed next were all sequenced from one sample in a study of naive and memory T cell subsets. The study's findings and limits: Possibly reflecting memory cells re-expressing CD45RA, a few larger clonotypes occurred in naive repertoires, especially CD8.

Two oligonucleotides, mixed equimolar, formed the beta constant-region primer covering TRBC1 and TRBC2. Nested alpha and beta constant-region primers with the SP2 primer drove four PCR rounds on ligated cDNA. TCRdb reanalysed the UMI-ligation and nested PCR reads using MiXCR and keeps one entry per CDR3 protein. The data hold around 160,000 distinct CDR3 sequences, with about 20% observed a single time. For these TCRs, the target antigens are not known. Input material: naive CD4+ T cells from blood. All receptors derive from a human donor in good health.

This sequence joins TRBV25-1 and TRBJ1-1; no firm D call. The CDR3 sequence is 13 residues long. V lost 6 bases to trimming and J lost 5 bases, with 13 bases between them. Germline V CDR1 and CDR2: MGHDK, SYGVNS. In DNA, the CDR3 is TGTGCCAGCAGAAGGGATACGGGGACTGAAGCTTTCTTT. Encoded protein: CASRRDTGTEAFF.

This chain links TRBV5-1 with TRBJ2-6; D may be TRBD1 (5 bases). Germline assignment: CDR1 SGHRS and CDR2 YFSETQ. Trimming shortened V by 1 base and J by 3 bases, and 17 bases separated the two germline ends. The CDR3 covers 18 residues. The CDR3 reads CASSLMGQGRGGANVLTF. CDR3 nucleotides: TGCGCCAGCAGCTTGATGGGCCAGGGAAGAGGTGGGGCCAACGTCCTGACTTTC.

This clonotype was counted many times. The chain is built from TRBV29-1 and TRBJ2-7; no clear D gene. The CDR3 loop spans 17 amino acids. Per germline, CDR1 SQVTM and CDR2 ANQGSEA. V lost 0 bases and J lost 0, with 18 bases in between. Here the CDR3 DNA reads TGCAGCGTTGAAGAGTATTTGGCCACGGGCAGCTCCTACGAGCAGTACTTC. Its translation: CSVEEYLATGSSYEQYF.

This chain joins TRBV6-1 and TRBJ1-1, with D possibly TRBD1 on 6 matching bases. The germline V and J ends were trimmed by 3 bases and 4 bases, with 15 bases remaining between them. CDR3 length: 15 amino acids. CDR1 and CDR2 (germline): MNHNS, SASEGT. The CDR3 reads CASSEQYGTPTEAFF. The CDR3 nucleotides are TGTGCCAGCAGTGAGCAATATGGGACACCCACTGAAGCTTTCTTT.

At least ten counts were recorded for this clonotype. This chain joins TRBV5-1 and TRBJ2-2; D is undetermined. Germline V lookup: CDR1 SGHRS, CDR2 YFSETQ. The CDR3 covers 14 residues. V lost 0 bases, J lost 4 bases, and 7 bases lay in between. This chain's CDR3 is CASSLGSITGELFF. The CDR3 bases are TGCGCCAGCAGCTTGGGATCGATCACCGGGGAGCTGTTTTTT.

This clonotype occurred once. The chain has TRBV29-1 and TRBJ2-3; D is undetermined. V lost 3 bases, J lost 0 bases, and 4 bases lay in between. The CDR3 runs 12 residues. The germline gives CDR1 SQVTM, CDR2 ANQGSEA. CDR3 protein: CSVEASTDTQYF. CDR3 coding DNA: TGCAGCGTTGAGGCTAGCACAGATACGCAGTATTTT.

The sample holds a few counts of this clonotype. At one of its ends the junction is not consistent with the germline gene, which may arise from a read error. This chain uses TRBV20-1 with TRBJ2-1; D is undetermined. The CDR3 loop spans 14 amino acids. Germline values: CDR1 DFQATT, CDR2 SNEGSKA (reference sequence). CDR3 nucleotide sequence: TGCAGTGCTAGCCCTTCTGCTCGCGAGTCGTTAGTGGTCTTC. This sequence encodes CSASPSARESLVVF.

This clonotype has at least ten counts. The chain has TRBV19 and TRBJ2-7; no reliable D call. Per the germline V gene, CDR1 is LNHDA and CDR2 is SQIVND (reference sequence). This CDR3 has 14 amino acids. V lost 4 bases and J 6 bases, leaving 16 bases between the germline ends. The chain's CDR3 is CASSRQAIKGEQYF. The CDR3 bases are TGTGCCAGTAGTAGACAAGCCATAAAGGGCGAGCAGTACTTC.

The chain uses TRBV4-3 and TRBJ1-5; no definite D call. V was trimmed by 1 base and J by 3 bases, leaving 4 bases between them. Germline values: CDR1 LGHNA, CDR2 YSLEER. The CDR3 runs 13 residues. For the CDR3, the DNA is TGCGCCAGCAGCCAAGCTCTCAATCAGCCCCAGCATTTT. Residues: CASSQALNQPQHF.

This chain uses TRBV5-1 with TRBJ1-1; unclear D gene. The CDR3 spans 13 residues. Trimming removed 4 bases at V and 6 bases at J, with 13 bases between. Germline-derived CDR1 and CDR2 are SGHRS and YFSETQ. The CDR3 region is CASSLQSTAEAFF. CDR3 sequence (DNA): TGCGCCAGCAGCCTCCAGAGCACGGCTGAAGCTTTCTTT.

At least ten counts were recorded for this clonotype. The chain joins TRBV29-1 to TRBJ2-1; no definite D call. The length of the CDR3 is 11 residues. Trimming cost V 7 bases and J 10 bases, with 14 bases left between them. CDR1 and CDR2 from the germline V gene are SQVTM and ANQGSEA. The chain's CDR3 is CSGRQSREQFF. The CDR3 DNA sequence: TGCAGCGGCCGCCAGAGTAGGGAGCAGTTCTTC.

This clonotype was seen repeatedly, ten times or more. The chain is built from TRBV6-2 or TRBV6-3 and TRBJ2-6, with 8 bases that match TRBD1. The V and J ends lost 10 bases and 0 bases, in that order; junction bases with no gene match: 8. CDR3 length equals 16 residues. Germline values: CDR1 MNHEY, CDR2 SVGEGT. The CDR3 region is CATRDRQRSGANVLTF. In DNA form, the CDR3 reads TGTGCCACCAGGGACAGGCAACGCTCTGGGGCCAACGTCCTGACTTTC.

In this sample, this clonotype turned up a few times. The V call is TRBV12-3 or TRBV12-4, the J call TRBJ2-7, with TRBD2 as a possible D gene (5 bases). Trimming took 3 bases from V and 6 from J, leaving 15 bases between them. This CDR3 has 14 amino acids. The DNA of the CDR3 is TGTGCCAGCAGTTTGTTCGGAGGCCAGGTCGAGCAGTACTTC. Encoded protein: CASSLFGGQVEQYF.

V gene TRBV10-3 combines with J gene TRBJ2-3; maybe TRBD2 (5 bases). From germline, CDR1 is ENHRY and CDR2 SYGVKD. V was pared by 8 bases and J by 6 bases, with 15 bases between. There are 13 residues in the CDR3. CDR3 loop: CAIGSRRGDTQYF. CDR3 nucleotides: TGTGCCATCGGTAGCCGGCGCGGGGATACGCAGTATTTT.

This clonotype was counted only a few times. The J gene is TRBJ2-3, the V gene TRBV28; D is ambiguous. Germline V gene data show CDR1 as MDHEN and CDR2 as SYDVKM. The CDR3 runs 15 residues. V was clipped by 5 bases and J by 4 bases, with 16 bases between them. In nucleotides, the CDR3 is TGTGCCAGCAGTCCCACCTCCGTTCAAGCAGATACGCAGTATTTT. Protein: CASSPTSVQADTQYF.

This sequence joins TRBV28 and TRBJ1-1, with a tentative D call TRBD1 (6 bases). V was trimmed by 6 bases and J by 1 base, leaving 15 bases between them. Germline V gene lookup returns CDR1 MDHEN and CDR2 SYDVKM. The CDR3 loop spans 15 amino acids. DNA for the CDR3: TGTGCCAGCAGAAGAGGGGGGCTCCGGAACACTGAAGCTTTCTTT. Translating gives CASRRGGLRNTEAFF.

The chain couples TRBV27 to TRBJ2-2; 9 positions match TRBD1. The CDR3 spans 16 residues. V trimming: 7 bases; J trimming: 6 bases; junction bases outside the gene matches: 12. Germline lookup yields CDR1 MNHEY and CDR2 SMNVEV (reference sequence). This CDR3 reads CASNPDRGRIPGELFF. The CDR3 DNA follows: TGTGCCAGCAACCCGGACAGGGGAAGGATCCCCGGGGAGCTGTTTTTT.

This clonotype came up a few times. The chain joins TRBV4-1 to TRBJ1-2; maybe TRBD1 (6 bases). The CDR3 has 16 amino acids. Per the germline V gene, CDR1 is MGHRA and CDR2 is YSYEKL. Trimming removed 1 base at V and 6 bases at J, with 18 bases between. The CDR3 reads CASSQVTSDRTNGYTF. The CDR3 region has the DNA TGCGCCAGCAGCCAAGTTACCTCGGACAGAACTAATGGCTACACCTTC.

This clonotype turned up a few times. The V and J genes are TRBV6-5 and TRBJ1-1; TRBD1 aligns across 8 bases. The germline V gene has CDR1 MNHEY and CDR2 SVGAGI. Unmatched junction bases numbered 6, after V lost 5 bases and J lost 1 base. There are 15 residues in the CDR3. The CDR3 protein is CASSRTGWGNTEAFF. In DNA, the CDR3 is TGTGCCAGCAGTCGGACAGGGTGGGGGAACACTGAAGCTTTCTTT.

This clonotype has a handful of counts. V is TRBV27 and J is TRBJ2-1, with 11 bases fitting TRBD2. Germline V gives CDR1 MNHEY, CDR2 SMNVEV (reference sequence). V was pared by 5 bases and J by 5 bases, with 8 bases of the junction left unmatched. This CDR3 spans 16 amino acids. This chain's CDR3 is CASSPLLAGGHNEQFF. Here the CDR3 DNA reads TGTGCCAGCAGTCCCCTCCTAGCGGGAGGCCACAATGAGCAGTTCTTC.

This clonotype was counted only a few times. V is TRBV20-1 and J is TRBJ1-1; 8 bases match TRBD1. J was trimmed by 6 bases and V by 2 bases; bases with no gene match: 8. The CDR3 covers 14 residues. The germline gives CDR1 DFQATT, CDR2 SNEGSKA (reference sequence). The CDR3 is CSARPGTGLAEAFF. The CDR3, as DNA: TGCAGTGCTAGACCCGGGACAGGATTGGCTGAAGCTTTCTTT.

This clonotype was seen a few times. This chain joins TRBV29-1 and TRBJ2-7; 10 bases align to TRBD1. V lost 7 bases and J lost 4; bases outside the gene matches: 4. The germline gives CDR1 SQVTM, CDR2 ANQGSEA. This CDR3 is built from 12 residues. This CDR3 reads CSARDRGYEQYF. CDR3 DNA sequence: TGCAGCGCTAGGGACAGGGGTTACGAGCAGTACTTC.

The rearrangement links TRBV7-8 to TRBJ1-5; the D is unclear. V was clipped by 5 bases and J by 1 base, with 18 bases between them. The CDR3 has 17 amino acids. The germline CDR1 and CDR2 sequences are SGHVS and FQNEAQ. The CDR3 sequence: CASSQRELRKSNQPQHF. In DNA form, the CDR3 reads TGTGCCAGCAGCCAAAGGGAGTTGCGGAAAAGCAATCAGCCCCAGCATTTT.

This clonotype was found a few times. The chain uses TRBV9 and TRBJ2-1; 9 positions agree with TRBD2. V trimming: 0 bases; J trimming: 6 bases; junction bases outside the gene matches: 4. Germline V gene data show CDR1 as SGDLS and CDR2 as YYNGEE. The CDR3 is 15 amino acids. The CDR3 DNA reads as TGTGCCAGCAGCGTAGTGCTAGCGGGACGCAATGAGCAGTTCTTC. It is translated as CASSVVLAGRNEQFF.

The chain carries TRBV28 and TRBJ2-2, with 7 nucleotides matching TRBD2. The V gene's germline CDR1 is MDHEN and CDR2 SYDVKM. With 8 bases clipped from V and 4 bases from J, the junction kept 4 bases outside the gene matches. This CDR3 spans 13 amino acids. The DNA for the CDR3 is TGTGCCAGCCAAGGGAGGGTCACCGGGGAGCTGTTTTTT. Its protein product is CASQGRVTGELFF.

V usage is TRBV6-6 and J usage is TRBJ2-7; no firm D call. Germline V gives CDR1 MNHNY, CDR2 SVGAGI (reference sequence). CDR3 length equals 13 residues. Trimming took 2 bases from V and 2 from J, leaving 7 bases between them. The CDR3 spells CASSYGLPYEQYF. CDR3 coding DNA: TGTGCCAGCAGTTACGGTCTGCCCTACGAGCAGTACTTC.

In this sample, this clonotype turned up many times. This chain joins TRBV27 and TRBJ2-7; 9 bases match TRBD1. The CDR3 runs 15 residues. Germline V gene sequence: CDR1 MNHEY, CDR2 SMNVEV (reference sequence). The ends lost 5 bases at V and 5 bases at J; junction bases unmatched: 10. This CDR3 is CASSPGTGFFHEQYF. In DNA form, the CDR3 reads TGTGCCAGCAGTCCCGGGACAGGGTTCTTCCACGAGCAGTACTTC.

The V call is TRBV23-1, the J call TRBJ2-5; D is unclear. TRBV23-1 is assigned to the ORF class and has an uncertain function. V gave up 6 bases and J gave up 3 bases, with 8 bases separating them. The CDR3 is 12 residues long. The CDR3 DNA sequence: TGCGCCAGCAGGAAGAACGAAGAGACCCAGTACTTC. Translated, it gives CASRKNEETQYF.